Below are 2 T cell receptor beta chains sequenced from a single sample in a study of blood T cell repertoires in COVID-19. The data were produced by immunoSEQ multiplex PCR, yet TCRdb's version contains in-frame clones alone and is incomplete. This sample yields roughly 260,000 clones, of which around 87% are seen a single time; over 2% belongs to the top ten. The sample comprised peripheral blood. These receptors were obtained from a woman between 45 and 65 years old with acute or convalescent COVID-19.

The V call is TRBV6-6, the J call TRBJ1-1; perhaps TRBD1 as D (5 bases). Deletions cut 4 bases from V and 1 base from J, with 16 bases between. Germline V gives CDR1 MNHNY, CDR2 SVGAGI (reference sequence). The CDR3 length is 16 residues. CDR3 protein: CASSSSYGGTNTEAFF. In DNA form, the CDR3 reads TGTGCCAGCAGTTCCTCATACGGGGGGACGAACACTGAAGCTTTCTTT.

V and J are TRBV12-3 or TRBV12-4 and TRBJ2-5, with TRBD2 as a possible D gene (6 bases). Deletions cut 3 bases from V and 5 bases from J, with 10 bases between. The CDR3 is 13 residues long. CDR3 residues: CASSLEGRETQYF. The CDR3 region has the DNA TGTGCCAGCAGTTTGGAAGGGAGGGAGACCCAGTACTTC.